This T cell receptor beta chain was sequenced for a study of T cells after yellow fever vaccination. Study-wide context: With SMART-Seq v4 Ultra Low Input, the fractions containing low cell numbers were prepared.

Study-wide points: Though weaker, the secondary response peaked faster, on day 5 versus 15. Repertoires obtained by FACS sorting could include abundant clonotypes that entered as contaminants from the bulk population.

In TCRdb, the 5' RACE reads were re-called with MiXCR into one record per CDR3 protein. The table lists roughly 110,000 distinct CDR3 sequences, around 8% of them singletons. This CDR3 comprises 18 residues. Germline lookup yields CDR1 SGHAT and CDR2 FQDESV (reference sequence). V lost 5 bases and J lost 0; bases outside the gene matches: 11. Ten or more counts support this clonotype. What it binds is unknown. This clonotype originated in a man aged 30-40 years who received the YFV17D yellow fever vaccine. The sequencing here drew on CD8+ T cells sorted from PBMCs, taken 45 days after the yellow fever booster vaccination. The V and J genes are TRBV11-1 and TRBJ2-7; 12 bases line up with TRBD1. The chain's CDR3 is CASSHPGTGGPISYEQYF. The CDR3 coding sequence is TGTGCCAGCAGCCATCCTGGGACAGGGGGCCCAATCTCCTACGAGCAGTACTTC.